This entry lists 15 T cell receptor beta chains sequenced from one sample in a study of blood T cell repertoires in COVID-19. Produced via immunoSEQ multiplex PCR; TCRdb's table is partial and in-frame only. The profile shows about 45,000 clones, over 70% of them singletons. The sequenced material came from peripheral blood. The receptors come from a human donor in a cohort sampled during active COVID-19.

V and J are TRBV2 and TRBJ2-5, with a weak D call TRBD1 (7 bases). Trimming removed 6 bases at V and 4 bases at J, with 12 bases between. Germline values: CDR1 SNHLY, CDR2 FYNNEI. The CDR3 runs to 13 residues. The CDR3 coding sequence is TGTGCCAGCAGGCAGGGGGGAGGAGAGACCCAGTACTTC. It codes for CASRQGGGETQYF.

This chain joins TRBV7-2 and TRBJ2-1; possibly TRBD2 for D (5 bases). This CDR3 has 14 residues. The V gene lost 0 bases and the J gene lost 9 bases, with 12 bases spanning the gap. The V gene's germline CDR1 is SGHTA and CDR2 FQGNSA. The CDR3, as DNA: TGTGCCAGCAGCTTAGCCCTGCTAGAGGGTGAGCAGTTCTTC. Translated, it gives CASSLALLEGEQFF.

The chain is built from TRBV6-1 and TRBJ2-7, with a possible D match to TRBD2 (5 bases). CDR1 MNHNS and CDR2 SASEGT come from the germline V gene. CDR3 size: 14 residues. V was clipped by 0 bases and J by 6 bases, with 12 bases between them. CDR3: CASSEALRVSEQYF. In DNA form, the CDR3 reads TGTGCCAGCAGTGAAGCATTGAGGGTGTCCGAGCAGTACTTC.

This rearrangement joins TRBV28 to TRBJ2-2; D might be TRBD2 (6 bases). The germline V gene has CDR1 MDHEN and CDR2 SYDVKM. This CDR3 has 16 amino acids. V was trimmed by 1 base and J by 4 bases, leaving 13 bases between them. CDR3: CASSLFSGVGTGELFF. The DNA for the CDR3 is TGTGCCAGCAGTTTATTTTCGGGGGTAGGCACCGGGGAGCTGTTTTTT.

The chain is built from TRBV18 and TRBJ2-5; TRBD2 matches at 10 bases. The V segment lost 0 bases and the J segment 4 bases; nucleotides outside the gene matches: 5. The CDR3 consists of 16 residues. Germline V gene lookup returns CDR1 KGHSH and CDR2 LQKENI. The CDR3 reads CASSPPSSGRAETQYF. CDR3 bases: TGTGCCAGCTCACCACCGTCCAGCGGGAGGGCAGAGACCCAGTACTTC.

V and J are TRBV28 and TRBJ2-5; tentative D call: TRBD2 (6 bases). V lost 5 bases to trimming and J lost 1 base, with 8 bases between them. Per germline, CDR1 MDHEN and CDR2 SYDVKM. The CDR3 totals 13 residues. The CDR3: CASSGLSQETQYF. In DNA form, the CDR3 reads TGTGCCAGCAGTGGACTAAGCCAAGAGACCCAGTACTTC.

DNA of the CDR3: TGTGCCAGCAGTGAAGCTGGAGGGGTGGGATCGGGCGAGCAGTACTTC. Translation gives CASSEAGGVGSGEQYF. The chain joins TRBV6-1 to TRBJ2-7, with a tentative D call TRBD2 (6 bases). With 0 bases removed from V and 6 bases from J, the gap between germline ends came to 18 bases. The germline V gene has CDR1 MNHNS and CDR2 SASEGT. CDR3 length equals 16 residues.

This clone was seen a single time. The chain combines TRBV28 with TRBJ1-5; the D gene is possibly TRBD1 (5 bases). V lost 6 bases to trimming and J lost 11 bases, with 11 bases between them. The CDR3 contains 11 residues. The germline CDR1 and CDR2 sequences are MDHEN and SYDVKM. The DNA for the CDR3 is TGTGCCAGCAGGGGGGGTAGGACCCAGCATTTT. Translated: CASRGGRTQHF.

This clone was picked up a small number of times. V and J are TRBV20-1 and TRBJ2-2, with 7 bases identical to TRBD1. The V gene's germline CDR1 is DFQATT and CDR2 SNEGSKA (reference sequence). CDR3 length: 15 residues. V shed 3 bases, J shed 1 base, and the junction held 5 bases outside the gene matches. The CDR3 here is CSASTNRGNTGELFF. CDR3 DNA: TGCAGTGCTAGTACGAACAGGGGGAACACCGGGGAGCTGTTTTTT.

The chain recombines TRBV4-1 with TRBJ2-5, with TRBD1 matching over 10 bases. V lost 4 bases and J lost 4; bases outside the gene matches: 6. Germline-derived CDR1 and CDR2 are MGHRA and YSYEKL. This CDR3 region has 15 residues. The CDR3, as DNA: TGCGCCAGCAGCCCGACAGGGGGCCGACTAGAGACCCAGTACTTC. Amino acids: CASSPTGGRLETQYF.

J is TRBJ1-1 and V is TRBV6-5; tentatively, D is TRBD1 (6 bases). Trimming pared 7 bases from V and 4 bases from J, leaving 13 bases between. The germline CDR1 and CDR2 sequences are MNHEY and SVGAGI. There are 13 residues in the CDR3. The CDR3 DNA reads as TGTGCCAGCACCAGGGGCTTTGGCACTGAAGCTTTCTTT. Protein: CASTRGFGTEAFF.

Only a few counts were recorded for this clone. The rearrangement uses TRBV27 and TRBJ2-7; 12 bases map to TRBD2. V lost 5 bases to trimming and J lost 6 bases; unmatched junction nucleotides: 8. This CDR3 is built from 15 residues. Germline V gives CDR1 MNHEY, CDR2 SMNVEV (reference sequence). The CDR3 DNA follows: TGTGCCAGCAGTCCACAGACTAGCGGGAGCAGCGAGCAGTACTTC. Residues: CASSPQTSGSSEQYF.

V is TRBV12-2 and J is TRBJ2-5; the DNA was not compared with TRBD2, the D call given in the table. TRBV12-2 is a recognized pseudogene. This CDR3 is 15 amino acids long. DNA for the CDR3: TGTGCAAGTCGCTTATATAGCGGGACGGGAGAGACCCAGTACTTC. It translates to CASRLYSGTGETQYF.

This clone has only a few counts. The rearrangement uses TRBV30 and TRBJ1-2, with D possibly TRBD1 on 5 matching bases. CDR3 length: 13 residues. Germline V gives CDR1 GTSNPN, CDR2 SVGIG (reference sequence). Here the CDR3 DNA reads TGTGCGACACGGGGGAAAGGGTCTACAGGCTACACCTTC. Protein: CATRGKGSTGYTF.

Concerning this clone itself: Other DNA sequences in this sample translate to the same CDR3. As DNA, the CDR3 is TGCGCCAGCAGCTTGGACAGAGTCACCGGGGAGCTGTTTTTT. Protein product: CASSLDRVTGELFF. The chain carries TRBV5-1 and TRBJ2-2, with D unresolved. V lost 0 bases, J lost 4 bases, and 7 bases lay in between. The CDR3 length is 14 residues. Germline V gene sequence: CDR1 SGHRS, CDR2 YFSETQ. Using reference TRBV5-1 and TRBJ2-2 for the parts outside the CDR3, the full variable domain is KAGVTQTPRYLIKTRGQQVTLSCSPISGHRSVSWYQQTPGQGLQFLFEYFSETQRNKGNFPGRFSGRQFSNSRSEMNVSTLELGDSALYLCASSLDRVTGELFFGEGSRLTVL.